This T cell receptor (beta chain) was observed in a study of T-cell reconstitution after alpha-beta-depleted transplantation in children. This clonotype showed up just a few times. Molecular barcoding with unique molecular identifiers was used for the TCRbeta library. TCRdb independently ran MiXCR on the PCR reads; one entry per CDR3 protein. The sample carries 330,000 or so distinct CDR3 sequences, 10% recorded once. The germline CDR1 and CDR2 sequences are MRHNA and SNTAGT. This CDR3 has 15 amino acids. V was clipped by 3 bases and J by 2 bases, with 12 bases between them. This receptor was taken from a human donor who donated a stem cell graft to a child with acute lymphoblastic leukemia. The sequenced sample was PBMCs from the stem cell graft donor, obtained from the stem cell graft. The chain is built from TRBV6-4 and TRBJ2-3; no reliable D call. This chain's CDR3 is CASSDGGWPTDTQYF. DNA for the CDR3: TGTGCCAGCAGTGATGGCGGATGGCCCACAGATACGCAGTATTTT.